The sequence of this TCR beta chain was determined in a study of shared clonotypes between healthy human individuals. Study context: Samples came from two female and a few male donors aged 18 to 49. There were three CD4 naive, three CD4 memory, two CD8 naive and one CD8 memory plates per donor. Study-wide results and limits: The genetic and exposure-history diversity represented was limited by few donors.

Details on this clone: As yet, its antigen is unknown.

Germline CDR1 is SEHNR and CDR2 is FQNEAQ (reference sequence). V lost 2 bases and J lost 5; bases outside the gene matches: 8. The CDR3 contains 15 residues. Data came from immunoSEQ multiplex PCR; TCRdb stores just in-frame clones and leaves some out. The table shows hundreds of thousands of clones, with approximately 79% occurring only once. The receptor was derived from a woman in her twenties or thirties in good health. The rearrangement uses TRBV7-9 and TRBJ1-1; 7 bases map to TRBD1. Sequencing was done on a sample of memory CD4+ T cells sorted from blood. Subset described: CD45RA-negative fraction. In DNA form, the CDR3 reads TGTGCCAGCAGCTTATTGGACAGGAGGGATACTGAAGCTTTCTTT. Its translation: CASSLLDRRDTEAFF.